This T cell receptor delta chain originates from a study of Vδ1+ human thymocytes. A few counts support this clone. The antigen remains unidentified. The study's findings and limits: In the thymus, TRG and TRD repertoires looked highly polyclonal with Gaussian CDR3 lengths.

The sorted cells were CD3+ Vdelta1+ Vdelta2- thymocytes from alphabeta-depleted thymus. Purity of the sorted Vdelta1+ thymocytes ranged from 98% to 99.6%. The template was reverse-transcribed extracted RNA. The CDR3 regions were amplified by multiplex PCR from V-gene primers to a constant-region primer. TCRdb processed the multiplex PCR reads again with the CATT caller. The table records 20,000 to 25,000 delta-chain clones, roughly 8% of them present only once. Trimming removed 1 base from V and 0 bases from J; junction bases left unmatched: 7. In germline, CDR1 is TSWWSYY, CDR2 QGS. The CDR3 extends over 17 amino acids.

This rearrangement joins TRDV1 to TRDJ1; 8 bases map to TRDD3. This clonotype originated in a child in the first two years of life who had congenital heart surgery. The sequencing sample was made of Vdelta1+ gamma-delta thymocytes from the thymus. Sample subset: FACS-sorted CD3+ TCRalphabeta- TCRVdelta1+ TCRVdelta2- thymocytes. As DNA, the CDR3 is TGTGCTCTTGGGGAACCTAACGAGGGATACGACACCGATAAACTCATCTTT. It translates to CALGEPNEGYDTDKLIF.